These 5 T cell receptor beta chains were all obtained from the same sample, sequenced in a study of blood T cell repertoires in COVID-19. Here immunoSEQ multiplex PCR was the method, and the copy in TCRdb shows in-frame clones only, minus some. The table includes approximately 220,000 clones, 82% detected once. Sequencing was carried out using peripheral blood. The receptors shown here come from a woman between 65 and 79 years old with acute or convalescent COVID-19.

The rearrangement links TRBV28 to TRBJ2-2, with TRBD2 matching over 10 bases. V shed 7 bases, J shed 7 bases, and the junction held 9 bases outside the gene matches. CDR1 and CDR2 from the germline V gene are MDHEN and SYDVKM. The CDR3 totals 15 residues. The CDR3 DNA follows: TGTGCCAGCATCCCGCTAGCGGGGGAGGACGGGGAGCTGTTTTTT. Its translation is CASIPLAGEDGELFF. Combining the CDR3 with reference TRBV28 and TRBJ2-2 gives the whole variable domain DVKVTQSSRYLVKRTGEKVFLECVQDMDHENMFWYRQDPGLGLRLIYFSYDVKMKEKGDIPEGYSVSREKKERFSLILESASTNQTSMYLCASIPLAGEDGELFFGEGSRLTVL.

This chain links TRBV7-2 with TRBJ1-4; D gene ambiguous. The CDR3 totals 16 residues. The germline V gene encodes CDR1 SGHTA and CDR2 FQGNSA. V was shortened by 4 bases and J by 4 bases, with 16 bases between the two germline ends. CDR3 bases: TGTGCCAGCAGCTCGAGAGGGCCCGGGATTAATGAAAAACTGTTTTTT. This encodes CASSSRGPGINEKLFF.

The chain employs TRBV14 and TRBJ1-2, with TRBD1 matching over 7 bases. J was trimmed by 7 bases and V by 1 base; bases with no gene match: 6. Per the germline V gene, CDR1 is SGHDN and CDR2 is FVKESK. This CDR3 has 14 residues. The CDR3 DNA follows: TGTGCCAGCAGCCAAGGACACAGGGGTTCTGGCTACACCTTC. Its protein is CASSQGHRGSGYTF.

The chain recombines TRBV28 with TRBJ1-4; 8 bases line up with TRBD1. The length of the CDR3 is 17 residues. After removal of 5 bases from V and 0 bases from J, the junction contained 8 bases not matched to a gene. Germline values: CDR1 MDHEN, CDR2 SYDVKM. CDR3 loop: CASSPYPTGATNEKLFF. The CDR3 DNA sequence: TGTGCCAGCAGTCCATACCCGACAGGGGCAACTAATGAAAAACTGTTTTTT.

This chain links TRBV7-9 with TRBJ2-2; 12 nucleotides agree with TRBD1. The CDR3 loop spans 16 amino acids. Germline V gene data show CDR1 as SEHNR and CDR2 as FQNEAQ (reference sequence). The trim removed 10 bases at V and 6 bases at J, leaving 12 bases unmatched. The CDR3 bases are TGTGCCATCCCGGGACAGGGGGCGTTAAGCGCCGGGGAGCTGTTTTTT. It encodes CAIPGQGALSAGELFF. Supplemented by reference TRBV7-9 and TRBJ2-2, the full variable domain reads DTGVSQNPRHKITKRGQNVTFRCDPISEHNRLYWYRQTLGQGPEFLTYFQNEAQLEKSRLLSDRFSAERPKGSFSTLEIQRTEQGDSAMYLCAIPGQGALSAGELFFGEGSRLTVL.